The 3 T cell receptor beta chains in this list originate from one sample, sequenced in a study of beta chain features in type 1 diabetes. Isolated RNA was reverse transcribed in full, so expressed TCRB transcripts were sequenced. Some clones are missing from TCRdb's copy, which holds only in-frame ones; the method was immunoSEQ multiplex PCR. This table has around 300,000 clones, 8% appearing once. Material for sequencing was central memory CD4+ T cells from blood. These receptors were taken from a woman between 18 and 29 years old in good health.

The chain is built from TRBV28 and TRBJ2-4, with TRBD1 matching 7 bases. This CDR3 contains 17 residues. CDR1 and CDR2 from the germline V gene are MDHEN and SYDVKM. The ends lost 6 bases at V and 1 base at J; junction bases unmatched: 12. The CDR3 sequence: CASSTPGRGLAKNIQYF. Here the CDR3 DNA reads TGTGCCAGCAGCACGCCTGGTAGGGGGCTTGCCAAAAACATTCAGTACTTC.

A note on this clone: Just one base apart from a much larger clone, this may be a read error. Additional DNA sequences in this sample encode the identical CDR3. The rearrangement uses TRBV19 and TRBJ1-5; D is unclear. Trimming pared 3 bases from V and 4 bases from J, leaving 4 bases between. This CDR3 comprises 12 residues. Per the germline V gene, CDR1 is LNHDA and CDR2 is SQIVND (reference sequence). The CDR3 DNA follows: TGTGCCAGTAGTATGGGTAATCAGCCCCAGCATTTT. Protein product: CASSMGNQPQHF.

This chain joins TRBV19 and TRBJ2-1, with 7 nucleotides matching TRBD2. Germline V lookup: CDR1 LNHDA, CDR2 SQIVND (reference sequence). The V gene end was trimmed by 5 bases and the J gene end by 15 bases; junction bases not matched to a gene: 13. There are 13 residues in the CDR3. The CDR3, as DNA: TGTGCCAGTAGTGACAGTCCGGGACTATCCCCGTTCTTC. Protein: CASSDSPGLSPFF.